These 21 T cell receptor beta chains were all obtained from the same sample, sequenced in a study of EBV T-cell therapy then PD-1 blockade in nasopharyngeal carcinoma. The antigens these receptors bind are not known. The treatment here: AdE1-LMPpoly-expanded autologous EBV-specific T-cell therapy followed by anti-PD-1 nivolumab. Clones were read by immunoSEQ multiplex PCR, and TCRdb kept only the in-frame ones, dropping some. The table records 22,000 or so clones, about 79% of them present only once. Material: CD8+ T cells from blood, obtained at day -245 from a patient whose treatment included autologous EBV-specific T cells and nivolumab. The source is a man aged 35-49 years with nasopharyngeal carcinoma.

This clone has just a few counts. This rearrangement joins TRBV6-5 to TRBJ1-5, with unresolved D. This CDR3 has 13 residues. V was clipped by 8 bases and J by 5 bases, with 13 bases between them. The V gene's germline CDR1 is MNHEY and CDR2 SVGAGI. CDR3 in DNA: TGTGCCAGCGGGATACAAAGACATCAGCCCCAGCATTTT. Its protein is CASGIQRHQPQHF.

The chain employs TRBV28 and TRBJ2-1; no clear D gene. CDR3 length equals 13 residues. V was trimmed by 3 bases and J by 4 bases, leaving 7 bases between them. Germline CDR1 MDHEN, CDR2 SYDVKM. The chain's CDR3 is CASSFRTYNEQFF. The CDR3, as DNA: TGTGCCAGCAGTTTCCGCACGTACAATGAGCAGTTCTTC. Full variable domain (rest looked up from reference TRBV28 and TRBJ2-1): DVKVTQSSRYLVKRTGEKVFLECVQDMDHENMFWYRQDPGLGLRLIYFSYDVKMKEKGDIPEGYSVSREKKERFSLILESASTNQTSMYLCASSFRTYNEQFFGPGTRLTVL.

In its sample, this clone was seen many times. V gene TRBV11-1 combines with J gene TRBJ2-7; unclear D gene. V was trimmed by 7 bases and J by 5 bases, leaving 12 bases between them. The V gene's germline CDR1 is SGHAT and CDR2 FQDESV (reference sequence). This CDR3 is built from 12 residues. The CDR3 region has the DNA TGTGCCAGCACCACCACGGCACACGAGCAGTACTTC. It yields the protein CASTTTAHEQYF. Combining the CDR3 with reference TRBV11-1 and TRBJ2-7 gives the whole variable domain EAEVAQSPRYKITEKSQAVAFWCDPISGHATLYWYRQILGQGPELLVQFQDESVVDDSQLPKDRFSAERLKGVDSTLKIQPAELGDSAMYLCASTTTAHEQYFGPGTRLTVT.

V gene TRBV30 combines with J gene TRBJ1-3; TRBD1 might be the D (5 bases). This CDR3 comprises 14 residues. V lost 5 bases and J lost 2, with 13 bases in between. Germline V gene lookup returns CDR1 GTSNPN and CDR2 SVGIG (reference sequence). CDR3 in amino acids: CAWGLRQPGNTIYF. For the CDR3, the DNA is TGTGCCTGGGGACTTCGACAGCCTGGAAACACCATATATTTT.

This sequence joins TRBV5-4 and TRBJ2-7, with 11 bases aligning to TRBD2. Per the germline V gene, CDR1 is SGHNT and CDR2 is YYREEE (reference sequence). The trim removed 2 bases at V and 4 bases at J, leaving 5 bases unmatched. The CDR3 is 15 residues long. The chain's CDR3 is CASSFLAGGPYEQYF. DNA of the CDR3: TGTGCCAGCAGCTTTTTAGCGGGGGGGCCATACGAGCAGTACTTC.

The chain carries TRBV6-6 and TRBJ2-5, with 8 bases identical to TRBD2. CDR1 is MNHNY and CDR2 is SVGAGI in the germline V gene (reference sequence). This CDR3 contains 15 residues. With 10 bases clipped from V and 4 bases from J, the junction kept 14 bases outside the gene matches. The chain's CDR3 is CATSTRGLEGETQYF. In DNA form, the CDR3 reads TGTGCCACCTCAACCCGGGGACTAGAGGGAGAGACCCAGTACTTC.

V is TRBV6-2 or TRBV6-3 and J is TRBJ2-7; D perhaps matches TRBD1 (6 bases). V was trimmed by 6 bases and J by 3 bases, leaving 12 bases between them. Germline V gene sequence: CDR1 MNHEY, CDR2 SVGEGT. This CDR3 is 13 amino acids long. The CDR3 coding sequence is TGTGCCAGCAGCCGGACAGAGTACTACGAGCAGTACTTC. Its protein is CASSRTEYYEQYF.

Concerning this clone: A much larger clone differs by one base, so this may be a read error. The V call is TRBV29-1, the J call TRBJ1-1; weak D call: TRBD1 (5 bases). The germline V gene has CDR1 SQVTM and CDR2 ANQGSEA. The CDR3 totals 13 residues. V lost 2 bases to trimming and J lost 7 bases, with 14 bases between them. DNA for the CDR3: TGCAGCGTTGAATGGGGAGGGGAGCATGAAGCTTTCTTT. This translates into CSVEWGGEHEAFF.

The rearrangement joins TRBV6-2 or TRBV6-3 to TRBJ2-6; D uncertain. V was cut by 5 bases and J by 0 bases, with 8 bases left in between. Germline-derived CDR1 and CDR2 are MNHEY and SVGEGT. The CDR3 totals 15 residues. The DNA of the CDR3 is TGTGCCAGCAGTATCAGCAACTCTGGGGCCAACGTCCTGACTTTC. Its protein is CASSISNSGANVLTF.

The chain is built from TRBV15 and TRBJ2-1; 8 bases are a match to TRBD1. The CDR3 length is 15 residues. Germline V lookup: CDR1 LNHNV, CDR2 YYDKDF (reference sequence). The junction had 7 bases not matched to a gene; V was cut back by 5 bases and J by 4 bases. The CDR3 nucleotides are TGTGCCACCAGCGGCCGGGACAGGACATACAATGAGCAGTTCTTC. It codes for CATSGRDRTYNEQFF.

There are a few counts of this clone. The chain has TRBV4-3 and TRBJ1-1; the match to TRBD1 covers 7 bases. This CDR3 is built from 17 residues. Germline CDR1 reads LGHNA; CDR2 reads YSLEER. The V and J ends lost 4 bases and 4 bases, in that order; junction bases with no gene match: 15. DNA for the CDR3: TGCGCCAGCAGCCTCATGGGGCAGGGGGTGGAAGGCACTGAAGCTTTCTTT. This gives the protein CASSLMGQGVEGTEAFF.

This chain joins TRBV7-6 and TRBJ2-3, with D perhaps matching TRBD2 (5 bases). Trimming took 1 base from V and 0 from J, leaving 11 bases between them. There are 16 residues in the CDR3. Per germline, CDR1 SGHVS and CDR2 FNYEAQ. This CDR3 reads CASSLEGGHSTDTQYF. The DNA of the CDR3 is TGTGCCAGCAGCTTAGAAGGCGGGCACAGCACAGATACGCAGTATTTT.

There are many counts of this clone. V usage is TRBV6-2 or TRBV6-3 and J usage is TRBJ1-2; D gene unclear. This CDR3 contains 14 residues. The germline V and J ends were trimmed by 0 bases and 3 bases, with 8 bases remaining between them. Germline lookup yields CDR1 MNHEY and CDR2 SVGEGT. CDR3 sequence: CASSYSETYYGYTF. Written as DNA, the CDR3 is TGTGCCAGCAGTTACTCTGAGACATACTATGGCTACACCTTC.

The chain uses TRBV6-5 and TRBJ2-1, with 7 positions matching TRBD1. J lost 6 bases, V lost 6 bases, and 5 bases had no gene match. This CDR3 is 13 amino acids long. Per the germline V gene, CDR1 is MNHEY and CDR2 is SVGAGI. The CDR3 DNA is TGTGCCAGCAGGCCCACAGGGGTCAATGAGCAGTTCTTC. This gives the protein CASRPTGVNEQFF.

This clone was counted between two and nine times. The genes are TRBV28 and TRBJ2-5, with no clear D. Germline V gives CDR1 MDHEN, CDR2 SYDVKM. This CDR3 region has 12 residues. With 6 bases removed from V and 1 base from J, the gap between germline ends came to 6 bases. The CDR3 DNA reads as TGTGCCAGCAGCGTAGCCCAAGAGACCCAGTACTTC. This codes for CASSVAQETQYF.

The chain carries TRBV6-2 or TRBV6-3 and TRBJ1-1; tentatively, D is TRBD1 (5 bases). This CDR3 region has 18 residues. CDR1 and CDR2 from the germline V gene are MNHEY and SVGEGT. V lost 2 bases to trimming and J lost 3 bases, with 22 bases between them. The CDR3 sequence is CASSYRVGGARMHTEAFF. CDR3 DNA sequence: TGTGCCAGCAGTTACAGGGTTGGGGGAGCCCGGATGCACACTGAAGCTTTCTTT.

The chain is built from TRBV9 and TRBJ1-5; D is perhaps TRBD1 (6 bases). V shed 4 bases and J shed 7 bases, with 18 bases lying between them. Germline-derived CDR1 and CDR2 are SGDLS and YYNGEE. CDR3 size: 15 residues. CDR3 coding DNA: TGTGCCAGCAGCTCCCGGACAGAATTGGGGCAGCCCCAGCATTTT. This sequence encodes CASSSRTELGQPQHF.

The chain is built from TRBV7-9 and TRBJ1-1, with 10 bases aligning to TRBD1. Germline assignment: CDR1 SEHNR and CDR2 FQNEAQ (reference sequence). V was pared by 1 base and J by 3 bases, with 5 bases of the junction left unmatched. The CDR3 spans 16 residues. The chain's CDR3 is CASSLGDRGQYTEAFF. CDR3 bases: TGTGCCAGCAGCTTAGGCGACAGGGGGCAGTACACTGAAGCTTTCTTT.

V is TRBV2 and J is TRBJ1-1; D call uncertain. Trimming pared 0 bases from V and 1 base from J, leaving 6 bases between. CDR3 length: 14 residues. Germline V gene sequence: CDR1 SNHLY, CDR2 FYNNEI. CDR3 coding DNA: TGTGCCAGCAGTGAAGCGCTCAAGAACACTGAAGCTTTCTTT. Translation gives CASSEALKNTEAFF.

The V and J genes are TRBV13 and TRBJ2-7; D gene ambiguous. The ends were cut back, 0 bases at V and 2 bases at J, with 5 bases in the middle. Per the germline V gene, CDR1 is PRHDT and CDR2 is FYEKMQ (reference sequence). The CDR3 contains 13 residues. CDR3 sequence reads: CASSLGPAYEQYF. The CDR3 coding sequence is TGTGCCAGCAGCTTAGGGCCAGCCTACGAGCAGTACTTC.

The rearrangement joins TRBV5-1 to TRBJ1-2; no clear D. Per germline, CDR1 SGHRS and CDR2 YFSETQ. The CDR3 runs to 14 residues. V gave up 0 bases and J gave up 1 base, with 7 bases separating them. The CDR3 sequence is CASSLATLNYGYTF. CDR3 DNA: TGCGCCAGCAGCTTGGCCACTCTTAACTATGGCTACACCTTC.